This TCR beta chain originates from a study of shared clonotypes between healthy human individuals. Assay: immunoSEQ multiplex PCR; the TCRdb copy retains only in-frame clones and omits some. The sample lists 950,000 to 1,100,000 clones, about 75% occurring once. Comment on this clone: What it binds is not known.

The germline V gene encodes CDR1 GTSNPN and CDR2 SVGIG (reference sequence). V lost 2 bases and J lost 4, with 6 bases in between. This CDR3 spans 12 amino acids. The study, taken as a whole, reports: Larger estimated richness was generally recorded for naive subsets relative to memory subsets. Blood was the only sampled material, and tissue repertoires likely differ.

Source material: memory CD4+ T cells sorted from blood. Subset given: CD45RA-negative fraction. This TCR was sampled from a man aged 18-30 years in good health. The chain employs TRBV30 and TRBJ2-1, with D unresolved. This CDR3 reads CAWSPPYNEQFF. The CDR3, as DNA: TGTGCCTGGAGTCCCCCTTACAATGAGCAGTTCTTC.